This T cell receptor (beta chain) emerged from a study of siplizumab effects on memory and regulatory T cells. Assay: immunoSEQ multiplex PCR; the TCRdb copy retains only in-frame clones and omits some. In the table there are more than 95,000 clones, 85% to 95% of which are singletons. Findings and caveats of the study: A major contribution to the alloresponse seemed to be made by naive T cells, which seemed more diverse than memory cells.

Per germline, CDR1 MDHEN and CDR2 SYDVKM. CDR3 length equals 14 residues. Between the trimmed V and J ends, which lost 3 bases and 2 bases, there was a span of 10 bases. Points on this clone: Its antigen is not known.

The sequenced material came from CD4+ T cells sorted from blood. The origin of this receptor is a human donor in good health. The chain employs TRBV28 and TRBJ1-2; D is perhaps TRBD1 (6 bases). For the CDR3, the DNA is TGTGCCAGCAGTTTGACAGGAGGGAACTATGGCTACACCTTC. Residues: CASSLTGGNYGYTF.